Here is one T cell receptor (beta chain) with its context. Its antigen is still unknown. CD4+ T cells that had been cultured provided DNA sequenced with the Oncomine TCR Beta short-read assay. Using the QIAamp micro DNA kit, genomic DNA was extracted from the CD4+ T cells that had been cultured. TCRdb reprocessed the PCR reads with MiXCR, giving one entry per CDR3 protein. The table records roughly 2,000 distinct CDR3 sequences, 46% of them present only once. Indicated treatment: roughly nine-day PBMC culture with coronavirus spike peptide pools or control peptides (ViraFEST assay). CD4+ T cells that came from the unexposed donor were collected before the COVID-19 pandemic (2011-2018). PBMCs were cultured at some 2.1 million per well with roughly 9 IU/ml IL-2 and around 10 ug/ml peptide pools. The data derive from a study of vaccination and CD4 T cells after COVID-19. The wider study: Post-vaccination samples were procured at a median of 72 days following dose two (range 14 to 241). The authors exposed cells to overlapping spike peptides derived from SARS-CoV-2, HCoV-NL63, HCoV-OC43 and HCoV-229E.

J gave up 1 base and V 3 bases, and 3 bases lay outside the gene matches. CDR3 length: 14 amino acids. Germline V gene data show CDR1 as DFQATT and CDR2 as SNEGSKA (reference sequence). The rearrangement uses TRBV20-1 and TRBJ2-3; TRBD2 matches 8 bases. The sample was CD4+ T cells from blood, cultured in vitro. This TCR came from a human donor in good health. The CDR3 sequence: CSARTSVGTDTQYF. The CDR3 nucleotides read TGCAGTGCTAGGACTAGCGTGGGCACAGATACGCAGTATTTT.